This T cell receptor beta chain was identified in a study of blood T cells in healthy people across ages. Study results and caveats: The recorded TCR beta diversity per million T cells decreased in a roughly linear manner with age.

For every donor, a draw yielded around 10 milliliters of peripheral blood. V was trimmed by 2 bases and J by 8 bases, leaving 16 bases between them. This CDR3 contains 15 residues. CDR1 and CDR2 (germline): SGHVS, FQNEAQ. Combining a sample-barcoded 5' primer with a J-beta primer mix, a second PCR ran for about 7 to 12 cycles. Researchers report that a template-switch adaptor with 12 random nucleotides tagged each cDNA molecule. Each CDR3 protein gets one entry after TCRdb re-called the 5' RACE reads with MiXCR. The sample gives about 1 million distinct CDR3 sequences, 40% to 55% of which show up once; 18% is in the top ten. Remarks on this clonotype: Its specificity is not known.

The receptor's source is a woman aged 55-70 years in good health. Sequenced material: blood. The chain carries TRBV7-8 and TRBJ2-1, with D unresolved. CDR3 in amino acids: CASSLFPASGDEQFF. Here the CDR3 DNA reads TGTGCCAGCAGCTTATTCCCCGCCTCTGGGGATGAGCAGTTCTTC.